Below are 22 T cell receptor beta chains sequenced from a single sample in a study of blood T cell repertoires in COVID-19. Method: immunoSEQ multiplex PCR; TCRdb's copy keeps in-frame clones and lacks some. This table holds 200,000 to 300,000 clones, about 87% found once. The specimen sequenced was peripheral blood. The receptors stem from a woman aged 40 to 50 with acute or convalescent COVID-19.

The genes are TRBV4-1 and TRBJ2-4; TRBD2 is a possible D gene (5 bases). This CDR3 comprises 16 residues. Germline CDR1 reads MGHRA; CDR2 reads YSYEKL. V lost 0 bases and J 0 bases, leaving 9 bases between the germline ends. The CDR3 sequence is CASSQEEVSAKNIQYF. In DNA, the CDR3 is TGCGCCAGCAGCCAAGAGGAGGTATCAGCCAAAAACATTCAGTACTTC.

The rearrangement links TRBV7-9 to TRBJ1-3; D may be TRBD1 (6 bases). This CDR3 is 15 amino acids long. The germline V gene has CDR1 SEHNR and CDR2 FQNEAQ (reference sequence). Trimming shortened V by 10 bases and J by 3 bases, and 19 bases separated the two germline ends. CDR3 protein: CANRGGVVVGNTIYF. CDR3 sequence (DNA): TGTGCCAACCGAGGGGGGGTAGTAGTTGGAAACACCATATATTTT.

The genes are TRBV2 and TRBJ2-5; D ambiguous. Looked up from germline, CDR1 is SNHLY and CDR2 is FYNNEI. Trimming removed 4 bases at V and 6 bases at J, with 3 bases between. The CDR3 loop spans 10 amino acids. The CDR3 DNA follows: TGTGCCAGCAGTGTTAAGACCCAGTACTTC. The encoded protein is CASSVKTQYF. The complete variable domain, with remaining parts taken from reference TRBV2 and TRBJ2-5, reads EPEVTQTPSHQVTQMGQEVILRCVPISNHLYFYWYRQILGQKVEFLVSFYNNEISEKSEIFDDQFSVERPDGSNFTLKIRSTKLEDSAMYFCASSVKTQYFGPGTRLLVL.

The rearrangement uses TRBV2 and TRBJ2-6; D may be TRBD1 (6 bases). Germline CDR1 SNHLY, CDR2 FYNNEI. The CDR3 contains 14 residues. Trimming pared 5 bases from V and 4 bases from J, leaving 9 bases between. The CDR3 protein is CASSTGSGANVLTF. The CDR3 region has the DNA TGTGCCAGCAGTACAGGGTCCGGGGCCAACGTCCTGACTTTC.

The rearrangement links TRBV11-3 to TRBJ2-1; 9 positions agree with TRBD2. The CDR3 totals 16 residues. Germline loops: CDR1 SGHNT, CDR2 YENEEA. J was trimmed by 2 bases and V by 1 base; bases with no gene match: 3. The CDR3 spells CASSLVAGGAYNEQFF. The CDR3 coding sequence is TGTGCCAGCAGCTTAGTGGCGGGGGGGGCCTACAATGAGCAGTTCTTC.

This chain links TRBV18 with TRBJ1-6, with unresolved D. Germline V gene sequence: CDR1 KGHSH, CDR2 LQKENI. Trimming cost V 6 bases and J 0 bases, with 6 bases left between them. The CDR3 is made up of 14 amino acids. The CDR3 nucleotides read TGTGCCAGCTCGTTTAGCTCCTATAATTCACCCCTCCACTTT. Translating it yields CASSFSSYNSPLHF.

The chain is built from TRBV12-5 and TRBJ1-5, with a possible D match to TRBD1 (6 bases). The germline V gene has CDR1 LGHNT and CDR2 FRNRAP. The CDR3 has 17 amino acids. Trimming took 1 base from V and 5 from J, leaving 18 bases between them. This CDR3 reads CASGLAALGGADQPQHF. The CDR3 DNA is TGTGCTAGTGGTTTGGCCGCCCTCGGGGGGGCGGATCAGCCCCAGCATTTT.

V usage is TRBV5-1 and J usage is TRBJ2-5; 10 nucleotides align to TRBD1. CDR1 and CDR2 (germline): SGHRS, YFSETQ. J was trimmed by 5 bases and V by 1 base; bases with no gene match: 5. The CDR3 contains 15 residues. CDR3 sequence reads: CASSLSKDRGETQYF. Written as DNA, the CDR3 is TGCGCCAGCAGCTTGTCGAAGGACAGGGGGGAGACCCAGTACTTC.

The gene calls are TRBV29-1 and TRBJ2-4; 13 bases align to TRBD2. Looked up from germline, CDR1 is SQVTM and CDR2 is ANQGSEA. The CDR3 consists of 14 residues. The V and J ends lost 7 bases and 7 bases, in that order; junction bases with no gene match: 7. CDR3 protein: CSAVQTSGGNIQYF. DNA of the CDR3: TGCAGCGCTGTCCAGACTAGCGGGGGGAACATTCAGTACTTC.

CDR3 sequence reads: CASSEAEVGNQPQHF. The CDR3 DNA follows: TGTGCCAGCAGTGAAGCCGAGGTGGGCAATCAGCCCCAGCATTTT. The chain couples TRBV2 to TRBJ1-5; unclear D gene. The V and J ends lost 0 bases and 2 bases respectively, with 8 bases between them. The germline V gene has CDR1 SNHLY and CDR2 FYNNEI. CDR3 length: 15 amino acids.

V gene TRBV21-1 combines with J gene TRBJ2-7; the table's D call TRBD2 went unverified against the DNA. TRBV21-1 is a pseudogene locus. The length of the CDR3 is 14 residues. The CDR3 DNA reads as TGTGCCAGCAGCGCCCGGGACGGGAGTTACGAGCAGTACGTC. This sequence encodes CASSARDGSYEQYV.

The rearrangement joins TRBV24-1 to TRBJ2-3, with D tentatively TRBD1 (5 bases). The CDR3 has 15 residues. Germline values: CDR1 KGHDR, CDR2 SFDVKD. V was trimmed by 8 bases and J by 2 bases, leaving 16 bases between them. DNA of the CDR3: TGTGCCACCAAGGCAACAGGATTAGTCACAGATACGCAGTATTTT. Protein sequence: CATKATGLVTDTQYF.

A single count supports this clone. The chain is built from TRBV6-5 and TRBJ1-2, with 7 nucleotides matching TRBD1. V lost 10 bases, J lost 7 bases, and 9 bases stayed unmatched. CDR1 and CDR2 (germline): MNHEY, SVGAGI. This CDR3 comprises 12 residues. CDR3 amino acids: CATLGQVGGYTF. CDR3 nucleotides: TGTGCCACCCTAGGACAGGTCGGTGGCTACACCTTC.

This chain joins TRBV4-2 and TRBJ2-1, with D unclear. Trimming took 0 bases from V and 4 from J, leaving 7 bases between them. The CDR3 has 14 residues. The germline CDR1 and CDR2 sequences are LGHNA and YNFKEQ. The CDR3 sequence: CASSQDWQYNEQFF. CDR3 nucleotides: TGTGCCAGCAGCCAAGATTGGCAGTACAATGAGCAGTTCTTC.

This chain uses TRBV7-2 with TRBJ1-1; D perhaps matches TRBD1 (6 bases). CDR3 size: 15 residues. CDR1 and CDR2 from the germline V gene are SGHTA and FQGNSA. V was clipped by 4 bases and J by 5 bases, with 17 bases between them. The CDR3 DNA reads as TGTGCCAGCAGCTCCTACTCCACCACAGGGACTGAAGCTTTCTTT. Its translation is CASSSYSTTGTEAFF.

The chain links TRBV18 to TRBJ2-3; 11 bases are shared with TRBD2. The CDR3 sequence is 16 residues long. Germline loops: CDR1 KGHSH, CDR2 LQKENI. V was clipped by 5 bases and J by 2 bases; unmatched bases: 6. CDR3 in amino acids: CASSSLAGAYTDTQYF. In DNA, the CDR3 is TGTGCCAGCTCATCACTAGCGGGGGCCTACACAGATACGCAGTATTTT.

J is TRBJ1-2 and V is TRBV18, with 7 bases aligning to TRBD1. CDR3 length equals 15 residues. V shed 4 bases, J shed 4 bases, and the junction held 9 bases outside the gene matches. Germline values: CDR1 KGHSH, CDR2 LQKENI. The CDR3 spells CASSLKQGLSYGYTF. The CDR3 bases are TGTGCCAGCTCACTCAAACAGGGGCTGTCCTATGGCTACACCTTC.

The chain couples TRBV4-1 to TRBJ2-5, with 14 bases fitting TRBD2. CDR3 size: 16 residues. V lost 4 bases and J lost 2; bases outside the gene matches: 3. The germline V gene has CDR1 MGHRA and CDR2 YSYEKL. The CDR3 coding sequence is TGCGCCAGCAGCCGCCGACTAGCGGGGGGGCAAGAGACCCAGTACTTC. Residues: CASSRRLAGGQETQYF.

This clone turned up a few times. V is TRBV19 and J is TRBJ1-3; possibly TRBD1 for D (6 bases). In germline, CDR1 is LNHDA, CDR2 SQIVND (reference sequence). CDR3 length: 16 amino acids. Deletions cut 5 bases from V and 4 bases from J, with 18 bases between. The CDR3 nucleotides are TGTGCCAGTAGTGACCCCGGACAGCCTTTCGGAAACACCATATATTTT. Translated: CASSDPGQPFGNTIYF.

This clone was seen a single time. CDR3 sequence (DNA): TGCGCCAGCAGTGTACTAGCGGGGGCACTCAATGAGCAGTTCTTC. Amino acid sequence: CASSVLAGALNEQFF. This sequence joins TRBV10-2 and TRBJ2-1; 11 bases line up with TRBD2. Germline V gene sequence: CDR1 WSHSY, CDR2 SAAADI. This CDR3 is 15 amino acids long. V lost 4 bases, J lost 6 bases, and 5 bases stayed unmatched.

V and J are TRBV5-4 and TRBJ2-5; D possibly corresponds to TRBD2 (7 bases). Germline-derived CDR1 and CDR2 are SGHNT and YYREEE (reference sequence). This CDR3 comprises 16 residues. The V end lost 2 bases, the J end lost 4 bases, and 18 bases lay between the germline ends. CDR3 coding DNA: TGTGCCAGCAGCTTTTCGAGGGGGGGGGCTGGAGAGACCCAGTACTTC. Translating gives CASSFSRGGAGETQYF.

This clone was seen only a few times. The V and J genes are TRBV2 and TRBJ1-2, with 9 bases aligning to TRBD1. J lost 7 bases, V lost 6 bases, and 9 bases had no gene match. Germline V CDR1 and CDR2: SNHLY, FYNNEI. The CDR3 spans 14 residues. This chain's CDR3 is CASSPGTGSGGYTF. CDR3 DNA sequence: TGTGCCAGCAGCCCCGGGACAGGGTCGGGTGGCTACACCTTC.